The 11 T cell receptor beta chains listed next were all sequenced from one sample in a study of cytomegalovirus exposure and HLA in healthy donors (dated by TCRdb to 2016 to 2017). To prepare the library, the immunoSEQ multiplex PCR assay was applied. The multiplex PCR relied on a mix of 60 forward primers for TCR Vbeta segments and 13 reverse primers for TCR Jbeta segments. Not all clones reach the TCRdb copy of this immuneACCESS table, which keeps in-frame sequences only. Checked studies attribute under half of the gap to unresolved V genes and leave the rest unexplained. The sample table lists under 200,000 clones, roughly 77% of them with a count of one. The leading ten clones occupy 4.9% of the sample. The sequenced sample consisted of PBMCs. The receptors derive from a male donor in good health and CMV-seronegative.

As to this clone: Other nucleotide sequences from this sample produce the same CDR3. The rearrangement joins TRBV27 to TRBJ2-5; D is ambiguous. V was pared by 2 bases and J by 5 bases, with 12 bases between. CDR1 is MNHEY and CDR2 is SMNVEV in the germline V gene (reference sequence). This CDR3 contains 14 residues. CDR3 sequence reads: CASSLKYLAETQYF. For the CDR3, the DNA is TGTGCCAGCAGTTTAAAATACCTCGCGGAGACCCAGTACTTC.

Only a few counts were recorded for this clone. The chain has TRBV11-2 and TRBJ2-1, with TRBD2 matching over 7 bases. The CDR3 is 14 amino acids. V was pared by 5 bases and J by 7 bases, with 8 bases of the junction left unmatched. The germline CDR1 and CDR2 sequences are SGHAT and FQNNGV. As DNA, the CDR3 is TGTGCCAGCAGCCCCCAGGTCGGGAGGAATGAGCAGTTCTTC. Protein sequence: CASSPQVGRNEQFF.

The chain uses TRBV11-2 and TRBJ2-1; 8 bases are a match to TRBD2. V was pared by 6 bases and J by 5 bases, with 12 bases of the junction left unmatched. The CDR3 runs to 16 residues. The germline gives CDR1 SGHAT, CDR2 FQNNGV. The CDR3 nucleotides read TGTGCCAGCAGTCGGGGGGGGCGGGGGGCCAACAATGAGCAGTTCTTC. Translated, it gives CASSRGGRGANNEQFF.

The J gene is TRBJ1-2, the V gene TRBV5-5; 11 nucleotides agree with TRBD1. V lost 5 bases, J lost 4 bases, and 7 bases stayed unmatched. Germline V gene sequence: CDR1 SGHKS, CDR2 YYEKEE (reference sequence). The CDR3 consists of 15 residues. Here the CDR3 DNA reads TGTGCCAGCAGGTTCTCCGGGACAGGGGGCTATGGCTACACCTTC. The encoded protein is CASRFSGTGGYGYTF.

The CDR3 loop is CASSPPSGSPKREQYF. The CDR3 DNA sequence: TGTGCCAGCAGCCCCCCTAGCGGGAGTCCGAAAAGGGAGCAGTACTTC. The V call is TRBV7-6, the J call TRBJ2-7, with 10 bases lining up with TRBD2. Trimming removed 5 bases from V and 7 bases from J; junction bases left unmatched: 14. The CDR3 spans 16 residues. Germline V gene data show CDR1 as SGHVS and CDR2 as FNYEAQ.

J is TRBJ2-1 and V is TRBV5-4, with D maybe TRBD1 (5 bases). The CDR3 has 15 residues. Germline CDR1 and CDR2: SGHNT and YYREEE (reference sequence). V lost 4 bases to trimming and J lost 4 bases, with 15 bases between them. The CDR3 reads CASSPGQGPYNEQFF. The CDR3 DNA reads as TGTGCCAGCAGCCCCGGGCAGGGCCCATACAATGAGCAGTTCTTC. The whole variable domain, filled in from reference TRBV5-4 and TRBJ2-1, reads ETGVTQSPTHLIKTRGQQVTLRCSSQSGHNTVSWYQQALGQGPQFIFQYYREEENGRGNFPPRFSGLQFPNYSSELNVNALELDDSALYLCASSPGQGPYNEQFFGPGTRLTVL.

The chain couples TRBV11-2 to TRBJ2-2, with TRBD1 identical over 8 bases. There are 15 residues in the CDR3. Germline lookup yields CDR1 SGHAT and CDR2 FQNNGV. J lost 0 bases, V lost 4 bases, and 1 base had no gene match. The CDR3 loop is CASSSGQANTGELFF. The DNA for the CDR3 is TGTGCCAGCAGCTCGGGACAGGCGAACACCGGGGAGCTGTTTTTT.

The chain links TRBV19 to TRBJ2-2; D may be TRBD2 (6 bases). This CDR3 region has 14 residues. Germline CDR1 reads LNHDA; CDR2 reads SQIVND (reference sequence). V shed 5 bases and J shed 3 bases, with 10 bases lying between them. The CDR3 sequence: CASSLGGHTGELFF. The CDR3 DNA reads as TGTGCCAGTAGTTTGGGGGGTCACACCGGGGAGCTGTTTTTT.

This clone was detected only once. CDR3 DNA sequence: TGTGCCTGGAGCACCCAGGGCGGCAATCAGCCCCAGCATTTT. This sequence encodes CAWSTQGGNQPQHF. V is TRBV30 and J is TRBJ1-5; D possibly corresponds to TRBD1 (5 bases). Germline CDR1 and CDR2: GTSNPN and SVGIG (reference sequence). This CDR3 comprises 14 residues. Trimming shortened V by 3 bases and J by 2 bases, and 11 bases separated the two germline ends.

V usage is TRBV7-7 and J usage is TRBJ2-2, with 7 bases matching TRBD1. J gave up 3 bases and V 5 bases, and 12 bases lay outside the gene matches. The germline gives CDR1 SSHAT, CDR2 FNYEAQ (reference sequence). This CDR3 comprises 17 residues. The CDR3 coding sequence is TGTGCCAGCAGCAAATACGGACAGGTTGAGGACACCGGGGAGCTGTTTTTT. Translation: CASSKYGQVEDTGELFF.

The rearrangement uses TRBV19 and TRBJ2-2; 9 nucleotides align to TRBD2. The germline V gene has CDR1 LNHDA and CDR2 SQIVND (reference sequence). V was clipped by 8 bases and J by 2 bases; unmatched bases: 6. The CDR3 sequence is 15 residues long. CDR3 loop: CASRGGGANTGELFF. The CDR3 DNA reads as TGTGCCAGTCGGGGCGGGGGGGCAAACACCGGGGAGCTGTTTTTT.